The present TCR beta chain was sequenced within a study of blood T cell repertoires in COVID-19. Study details: Sources were T cells, B-cell-depleted T cells, or PBMCs; the material itself was cDNA or gDNA.

This CDR3 region has 14 residues. Germline CDR1 MNHEY, CDR2 SVGAGI. Trimming stripped 8 bases from V and 9 bases from J, with 17 bases between. Clones were sequenced by immunoSEQ multiplex PCR, and TCRdb holds only the in-frame ones, with some missing. This repertoire shows 55,000 to 95,000 clones, 81% found once; its top ten account for 20% to 25%. The chain links TRBV6-5 to TRBJ1-6, with D maybe TRBD1 (6 bases). The clonotype originates from a woman between 65 and 79 years old with acute or convalescent COVID-19. Sample: peripheral blood. CDR3 protein: CASSSRARGSPLHF. The CDR3 DNA reads TGTGCCAGCTCATCCAGGGCCAGGGGTTCACCCCTCCACTTT.